These T cell receptor beta chains were read from a single sample in a study of identical twins. From the 5' RACE reads, TCRdb called clonotypes with MiXCR, one entry per CDR3 protein. The sample has some 440,000 distinct CDR3 sequences; 24% are singletons. These data were likewise used in another study, on T cells expressing NK-cell markers.

Sequences were obtained from CD4+ T cells sorted from blood. The receptor set was obtained from a woman aged 18-29 years in good health. Both conserved end residues are part of each CDR3. The D gene is left open where the match is weak. Size is omitted from some rows. Given values are once, few, many or a class for expanded clones.

J gene,V gene,D gene,clone size,CDR3 DNA,CDR3 protein
TRBJ1-2,TRBV20-1,TRBD1,few,TGCAGTGCCCAGGGACAGATCTATGGCTACACCTTC,CSAQGQIYGYTF
TRBJ1-2,TRBV20-1,.,few,TGCAGTGCTTTCGACAGCTCGTATGGCTACACCTTC,CSAFDSSYGYTF
TRBJ2-1,TRBV12-3/TRBV12-4,.,.,TGTGCCAGCAGTTTATGGCGGAGCTCCTACAATGAGCAGTTCTTC,CASSLWRSSYNEQFF
TRBJ2-2,TRBV10-3,.,.,TGTGCCATCAGTGAGCTTGGCCAGACCGGGGAGCTGTTTTTT,CAISELGQTGELFF
TRBJ2-1,TRBV11-2,TRBD2,few,TGTGCCAGCAGCCGCCTTACTAGCGGGATTTGGAGCTCCTACAATGAGCAGTTCTTC,CASSRLTSGIWSSYNEQFF
TRBJ2-1,TRBV11-2,.,once,TGTGCCAGCAGCTTACAGAGGGCTTTTGCAGGGTTCTTC,CASSLQRAFAGFF
TRBJ2-3,TRBV20-1,.,.,TGCAGTGCTATGCCTAGTGCAGGGCGCACAGATACGCAGTATTTT,CSAMPSAGRTDTQYF
TRBJ1-5,TRBV5-5,.,few,TGTGCCAGCAGCTCATACGGGGATCAGCCCCAGCATTTT,CASSSYGDQPQHF
TRBJ2-7,TRBV25-1,TRBD2,.,TGTGCCAGCAGTGACATGACTAGCGGTTACTACGAGCAGTACTTC,CASSDMTSGYYEQYF
TRBJ2-2,TRBV28,.,.,TGTGCCAGCAGTTTGTCCAGAACCGGGGAGCTGTTTTTT,CASSLSRTGELFF
TRBJ2-5,TRBV2,.,few,TGTGCCACCCCCCGGCAGGGTCAAGAGACCCAGTACTTC,CATPRQGQETQYF
TRBJ2-2,TRBV20-1,.,.,TGCAGTGCTAGAGAATGGACCGGGGAGCTGTTTTTT,CSAREWTGELFF
TRBJ2-7,TRBV3-1,.,.,TGTGCCAGCAGCCAAGAAGGCCCCTCCTCATCCTACGAGCAGTACTTC,CASSQEGPSSSYEQYF
TRBJ2-4,TRBV5-6,.,.,TGTGCCAGCAGCTTGATGAGGGGAACCAAAAACATTCAGTACTTC,CASSLMRGTKNIQYF
TRBJ2-1,TRBV29-1,.,.,TGCAGCGTTGCCCTGACTAGTTACAATGAGCAGTTCTTC,CSVALTSYNEQFF
TRBJ2-7,TRBV20-1,.,.,TGCAGTGCCACCCGGGACTCCTCCTACGAGCAGTACTTC,CSATRDSSYEQYF
TRBJ2-7,TRBV20-1,.,few,TGCAGTGCTAGAGATCCCAGGACTTACGAGCAGTACTTC,CSARDPRTYEQYF
TRBJ2-7,TRBV20-1,TRBD1,.,TGCAGTTCAGGGACAGCCTACGAGCAGTACTTC,CSSGTAYEQYF
TRBJ2-7,TRBV7-2,.,few,TGTGCCAGCAGCGAATACAGCCGTAGCTCCTACGAGCAGTACTTC,CASSEYSRSSYEQYF
TRBJ2-1,TRBV20-1,.,.,TGCAGTGCTGGGTTCGGGCGCCGTGGCGGAAATGAGCAGTTCTTC,CSAGFGRRGGNEQFF
TRBJ2-3,TRBV5-6,.,.,TGTGCCAGCAGCTTGGGCACTTTTGTATATAATATAGATACGCAGTATTTT,CASSLGTFVYNIDTQYF
TRBJ1-6,TRBV20-1,.,once,TGCAGTGCCCGGGGGAGTCCGTGGAATTCACCCCTCCACTTT,CSARGSPWNSPLHF
TRBJ2-7,TRBV5-1,.,.,TGCGCCAGCAGCTTTAATTCTCAGGGGTACGAGCAGTACTTC,CASSFNSQGYEQYF
TRBJ2-4,TRBV11-2,.,few,TGTGCCAGCAGCTTAGATCCAGGGGTAAACATTCAGTACTTC,CASSLDPGVNIQYF
TRBJ2-1,TRBV7-2,TRBD2,.,TGTGCCAGCAGTCGATCTAGCGGGGGGGCGAATGAGCAGTTCTTC,CASSRSSGGANEQFF
TRBJ2-1,TRBV20-1,.,.,TGCAGTGTTTTTGGGAATGAGCAGTTCTTC,CSVFGNEQFF
TRBJ2-2,TRBV7-2,.,.,TGTGCCAGCAGCTTGAGGACTACCCTTTATTCCACCGGGGAGCTGTTTTTT,CASSLRTTLYSTGELFF
TRBJ2-1,TRBV15,.,.,TGTGCCACCAGCCGGGGGGAGGGGGGGTACTACAATGAGCAGTTCTTC,CATSRGEGGYYNEQFF
TRBJ1-2,TRBV20-1,TRBD1,.,TGCAGTGCCGCCAGGACAGGGGCCAATGGCTACACCTTC,CSAARTGANGYTF
TRBJ2-1,TRBV29-1,TRBD2,few,TGCAGCGTTGAAAGACTAGCGGGGGGGCAAAATGAGCAGTTCTTC,CSVERLAGGQNEQFF
TRBJ1-1,TRBV12-5,.,few,TGTGCTAGTGGTTTGGTTTCTGAAGCTTTCTTT,CASGLVSEAFF
TRBJ1-1,TRBV10-3,.,.,TGTGCCATCAGTGATCGAGGGGGGGACACTGAAGCTTTCTTT,CAISDRGGDTEAFF
TRBJ1-2,TRBV5-1,.,once,TGCGCCAGCGCCCGCCAGGACATTAACTATGGCTACACCTTC,CASARQDINYGYTF
TRBJ2-3,TRBV6-2/TRBV6-3,TRBD2,few,TGTGCCAGCAGGGATGGACTAGCGGTCACAGATACGCAGTATTTT,CASRDGLAVTDTQYF
TRBJ2-5,TRBV20-1,TRBD2,.,TGCAGTGCTAATAGCGGGGGGGCCACAGAGACCCAGTACTTC,CSANSGGATETQYF
TRBJ2-7,TRBV9,TRBD2,few,TGTGCCAGCAGCGTGCGGGGACTAGCGGAGACCTACGAGCAGTACTTC,CASSVRGLAETYEQYF
TRBJ1-2,TRBV6-5,TRBD1,few,TGTGCCAGCAGTTACATGACAGGGGTGCAGGGCTACACCTTC,CASSYMTGVQGYTF
TRBJ2-7,TRBV20-1,.,few,TGCAGTGCTAGATCCAGGGGCCCCAGGGACTACGAGCAGTACTTC,CSARSRGPRDYEQYF
TRBJ2-7,TRBV20-1,.,once,TGCAGTGCTAGAGATCATGGACGCCGATCCTACGAGCAGTACTTC,CSARDHGRRSYEQYF
TRBJ1-5,TRBV7-9,.,.,TGTGCCAGCAGACCACGCCGGGACCAGCCCCAGCATTTT,CASRPRRDQPQHF